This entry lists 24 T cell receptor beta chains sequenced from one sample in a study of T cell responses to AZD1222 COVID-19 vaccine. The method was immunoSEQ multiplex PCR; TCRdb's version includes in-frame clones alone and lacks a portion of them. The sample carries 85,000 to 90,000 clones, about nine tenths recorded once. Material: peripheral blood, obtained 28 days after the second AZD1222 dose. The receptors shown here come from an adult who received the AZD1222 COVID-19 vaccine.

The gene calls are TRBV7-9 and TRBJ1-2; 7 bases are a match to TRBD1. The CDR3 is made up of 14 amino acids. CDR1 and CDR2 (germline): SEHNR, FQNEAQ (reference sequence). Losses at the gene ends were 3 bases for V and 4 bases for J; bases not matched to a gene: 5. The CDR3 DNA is TGTGCCAGCAGCTTCGGACAGGACCTCTATGGCTACACCTTC. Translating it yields CASSFGQDLYGYTF.

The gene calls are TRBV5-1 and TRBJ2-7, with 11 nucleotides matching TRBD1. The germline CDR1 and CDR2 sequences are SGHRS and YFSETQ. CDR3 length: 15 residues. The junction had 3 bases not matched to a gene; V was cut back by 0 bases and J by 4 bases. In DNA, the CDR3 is TGCGCCAGCAGCTTGGACGGGACAGGGGGTTACGAGCAGTACTTC. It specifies CASSLDGTGGYEQYF.

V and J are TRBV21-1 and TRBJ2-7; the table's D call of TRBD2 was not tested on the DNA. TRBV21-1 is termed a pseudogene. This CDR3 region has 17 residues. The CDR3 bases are TGTGCCAGCAGCAAATCCCGCCGGGGGGGCCGCTCCTACGAGCAGTACTTC. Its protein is CASSKSRRGGRSYEQYF.

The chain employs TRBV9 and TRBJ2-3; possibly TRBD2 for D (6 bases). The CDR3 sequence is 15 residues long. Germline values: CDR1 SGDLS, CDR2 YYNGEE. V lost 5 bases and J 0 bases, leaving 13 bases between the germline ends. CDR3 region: CASSWTGESTDTQYF. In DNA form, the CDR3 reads TGTGCCAGCAGTTGGACGGGAGAAAGCACAGATACGCAGTATTTT.

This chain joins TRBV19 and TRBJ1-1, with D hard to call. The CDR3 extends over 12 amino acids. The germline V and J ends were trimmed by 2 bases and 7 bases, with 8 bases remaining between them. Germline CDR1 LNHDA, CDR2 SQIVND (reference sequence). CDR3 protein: CASSIRLGEAFF. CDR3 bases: TGTGCCAGTAGTATAAGGCTCGGTGAAGCTTTCTTT.

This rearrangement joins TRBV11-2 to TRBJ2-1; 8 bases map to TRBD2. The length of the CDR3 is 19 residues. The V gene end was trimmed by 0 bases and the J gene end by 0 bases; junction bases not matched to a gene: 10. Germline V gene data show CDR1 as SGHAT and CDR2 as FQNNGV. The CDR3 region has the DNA TGTGCCAGCAGCTTAGATGGTCTAGCGGGTACCAGCTCCTACAATGAGCAGTTCTTC. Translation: CASSLDGLAGTSSYNEQFF. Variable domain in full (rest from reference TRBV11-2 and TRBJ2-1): EAGVAQSPRYKIIEKRQSVAFWCNPISGHATLYWYQQILGQGPKLLIQFQNNGVVDDSQLPKDRFSAERLKGVDSTLKIQPAKLEDSAVYLCASSLDGLAGTSSYNEQFFGPGTRLTVL.

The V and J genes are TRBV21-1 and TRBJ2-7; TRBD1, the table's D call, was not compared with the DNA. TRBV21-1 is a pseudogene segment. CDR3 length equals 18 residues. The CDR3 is CASSKTGDRGDRPYEQYV. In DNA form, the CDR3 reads TGTGCCAGCAGCAAAACTGGGGACAGGGGCGATCGACCCTACGAGCAGTACGTC.

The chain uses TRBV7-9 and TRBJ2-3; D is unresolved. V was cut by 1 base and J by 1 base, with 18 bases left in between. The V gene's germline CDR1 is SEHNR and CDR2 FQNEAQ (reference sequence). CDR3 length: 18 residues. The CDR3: CASSLVDRFNSGTDTQYF. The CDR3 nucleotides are TGTGCCAGCAGCTTAGTCGATCGGTTCAATTCTGGCACAGATACGCAGTATTTT. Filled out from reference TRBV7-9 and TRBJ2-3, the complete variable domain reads DTGVSQNPRHKITKRGQNVTFRCDPISEHNRLYWYRQTLGQGPEFLTYFQNEAQLEKSRLLSDRFSAERPKGSFSTLEIQRTEQGDSAMYLCASSLVDRFNSGTDTQYFGPGTRLTVL.

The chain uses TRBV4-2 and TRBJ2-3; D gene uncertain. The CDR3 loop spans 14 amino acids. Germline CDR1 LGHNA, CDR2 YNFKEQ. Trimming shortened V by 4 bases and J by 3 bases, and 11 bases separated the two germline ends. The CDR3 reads CASSPAERTDTQYF. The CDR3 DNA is TGTGCCAGCAGCCCGGCGGAGCGAACAGATACGCAGTATTTT.

The CDR3 spells CASSPYIGQGDPNYGYTF. The CDR3 DNA reads as TGTGCCAGCAGCCCATATATCGGACAGGGGGATCCTAACTATGGCTACACCTTC. The chain is built from TRBV7-3 and TRBJ1-2; the match to TRBD1 covers 10 bases. J gave up 0 bases and V 5 bases, and 12 bases lay outside the gene matches. CDR3 length equals 18 residues. The V gene's germline CDR1 is SGHTA and CDR2 FQGTGA.

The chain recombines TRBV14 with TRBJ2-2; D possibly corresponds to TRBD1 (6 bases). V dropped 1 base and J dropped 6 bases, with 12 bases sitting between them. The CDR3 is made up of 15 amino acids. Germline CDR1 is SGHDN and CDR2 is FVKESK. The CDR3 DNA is TGTGCCAGCAGCCAAGTTCCAGGGGCCCCCGGGGAGCTGTTTTTT. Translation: CASSQVPGAPGELFF.

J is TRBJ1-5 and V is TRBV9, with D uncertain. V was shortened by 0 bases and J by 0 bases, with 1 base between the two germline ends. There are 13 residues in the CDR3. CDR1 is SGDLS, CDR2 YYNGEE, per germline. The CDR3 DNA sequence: TGTGCCAGCAGCGTAGGTAGCAATCAGCCCCAGCATTTT. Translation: CASSVGSNQPQHF.

CDR3: CASSLEGGLYEQYF. CDR3 bases: TGTGCCAGCAGCTTAGAAGGGGGCCTCTACGAGCAGTACTTC. The chain links TRBV11-1 to TRBJ2-7, with 7 bases aligning to TRBD1. In germline, CDR1 is SGHAT, CDR2 FQDESV (reference sequence). The length of the CDR3 is 14 residues. Trimming took 1 base from V and 3 from J; bases not matched to a gene: 3.

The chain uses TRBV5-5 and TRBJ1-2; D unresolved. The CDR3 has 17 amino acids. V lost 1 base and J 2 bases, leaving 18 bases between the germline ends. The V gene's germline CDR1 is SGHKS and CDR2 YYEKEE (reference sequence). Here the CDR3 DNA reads TGTGCCAGCAGCTTGACGGGGAGACTCATAGAAAACTATGGCTACACCTTC. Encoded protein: CASSLTGRLIENYGYTF. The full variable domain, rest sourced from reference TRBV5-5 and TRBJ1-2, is DAGVTQSPTHLIKTRGQQVTLRCSPISGHKSVSWYQQVLGQGPQFIFQYYEKEERGRGNFPDRFSARQFPNYSSELNVNALLLGDSALYLCASSLTGRLIENYGYTFGSGTRLTVV.

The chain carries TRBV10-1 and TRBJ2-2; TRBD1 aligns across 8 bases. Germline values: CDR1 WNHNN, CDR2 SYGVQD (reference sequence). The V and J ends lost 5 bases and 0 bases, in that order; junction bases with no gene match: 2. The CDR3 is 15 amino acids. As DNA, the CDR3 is TGCGCCAGCAGTCCGGGACAGGCGAACACCGGGGAGCTGTTTTTT. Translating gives CASSPGQANTGELFF.

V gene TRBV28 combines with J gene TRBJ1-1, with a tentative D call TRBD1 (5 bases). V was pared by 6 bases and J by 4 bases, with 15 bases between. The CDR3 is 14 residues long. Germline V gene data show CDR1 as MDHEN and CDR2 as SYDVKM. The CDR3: CASRTVGAATEAFF. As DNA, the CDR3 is TGTGCCAGCAGAACCGTCGGGGCAGCCACTGAAGCTTTCTTT.

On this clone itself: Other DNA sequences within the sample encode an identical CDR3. This CDR3 reads CASRTGGSNQPQHF. The CDR3 bases are TGTGCCAGCAGGACAGGGGGCTCGAATCAGCCCCAGCATTTT. This rearrangement joins TRBV27 to TRBJ1-5; 10 bases map to TRBD1. CDR1 is MNHEY and CDR2 is SMNVEV in the germline V gene (reference sequence). The CDR3 is 14 residues long. V lost 6 bases and J lost 4; bases outside the gene matches: 3.

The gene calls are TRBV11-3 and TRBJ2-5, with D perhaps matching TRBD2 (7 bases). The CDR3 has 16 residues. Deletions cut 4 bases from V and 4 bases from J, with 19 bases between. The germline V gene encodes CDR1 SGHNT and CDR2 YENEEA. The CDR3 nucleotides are TGTGCCAGCAGCTGGGGCGGGGCGGGGGCCCCAGAGACCCAGTACTTC. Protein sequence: CASSWGGAGAPETQYF.

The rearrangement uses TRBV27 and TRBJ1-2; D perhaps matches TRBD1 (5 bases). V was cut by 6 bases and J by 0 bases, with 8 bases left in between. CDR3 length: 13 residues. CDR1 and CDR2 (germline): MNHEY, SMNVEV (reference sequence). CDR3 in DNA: TGTGCCAGCAGGGGGGGAGCTAACTATGGCTACACCTTC. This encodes CASRGGANYGYTF.

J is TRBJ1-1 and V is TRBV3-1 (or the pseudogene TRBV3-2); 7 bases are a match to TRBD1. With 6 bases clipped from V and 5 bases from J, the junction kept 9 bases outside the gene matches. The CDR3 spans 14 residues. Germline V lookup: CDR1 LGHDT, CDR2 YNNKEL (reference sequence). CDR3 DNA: TGTGCCAGCAGATACACAGGGGTAAAAACTGAAGCTTTCTTT. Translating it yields CASRYTGVKTEAFF.

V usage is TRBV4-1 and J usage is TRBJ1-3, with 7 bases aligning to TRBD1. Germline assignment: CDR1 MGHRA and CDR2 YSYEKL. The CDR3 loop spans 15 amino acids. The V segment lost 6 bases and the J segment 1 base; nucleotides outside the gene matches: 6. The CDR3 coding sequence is TGCGCCAGCAGGTCCCCGGACAGGTCTGGAAACACCATATATTTT. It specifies CASRSPDRSGNTIYF.

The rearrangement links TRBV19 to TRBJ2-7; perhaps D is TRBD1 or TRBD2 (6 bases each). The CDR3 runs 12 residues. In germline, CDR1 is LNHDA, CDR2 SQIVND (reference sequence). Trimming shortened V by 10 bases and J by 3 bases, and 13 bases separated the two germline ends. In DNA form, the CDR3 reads TGTGCCACCGGAGGGACACACTACGAGCAGTACTTC. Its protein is CATGGTHYEQYF.

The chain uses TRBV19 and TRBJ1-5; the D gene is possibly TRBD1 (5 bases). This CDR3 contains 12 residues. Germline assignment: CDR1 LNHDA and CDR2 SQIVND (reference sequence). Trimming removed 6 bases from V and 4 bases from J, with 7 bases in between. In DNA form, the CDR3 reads TGTGCCAGTAGGGGGCGAAATCAGCCCCAGCATTTT. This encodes CASRGRNQPQHF.

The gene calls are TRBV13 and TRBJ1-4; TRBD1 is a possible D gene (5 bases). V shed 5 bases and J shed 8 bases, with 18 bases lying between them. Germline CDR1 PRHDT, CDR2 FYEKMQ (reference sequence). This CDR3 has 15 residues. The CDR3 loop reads CASSKQARNREKLFF. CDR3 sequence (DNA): TGTGCCAGCAGCAAACAGGCGAGAAATAGGGAAAAACTGTTTTTT.